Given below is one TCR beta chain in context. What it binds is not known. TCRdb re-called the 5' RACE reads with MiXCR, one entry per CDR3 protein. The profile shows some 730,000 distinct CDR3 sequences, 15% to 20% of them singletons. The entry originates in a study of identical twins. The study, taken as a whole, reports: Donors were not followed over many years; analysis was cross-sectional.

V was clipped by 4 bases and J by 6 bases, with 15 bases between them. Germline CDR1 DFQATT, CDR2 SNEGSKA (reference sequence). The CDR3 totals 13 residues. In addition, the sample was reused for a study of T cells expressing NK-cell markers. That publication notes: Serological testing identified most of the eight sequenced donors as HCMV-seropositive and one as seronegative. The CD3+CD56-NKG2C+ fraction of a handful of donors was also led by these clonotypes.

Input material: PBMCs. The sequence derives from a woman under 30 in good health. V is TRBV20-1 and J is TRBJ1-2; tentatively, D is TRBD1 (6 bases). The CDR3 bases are TGCAGTGCTAAGTGGTCAGGGGTGGATGGCTACACCTTC. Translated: CSAKWSGVDGYTF.